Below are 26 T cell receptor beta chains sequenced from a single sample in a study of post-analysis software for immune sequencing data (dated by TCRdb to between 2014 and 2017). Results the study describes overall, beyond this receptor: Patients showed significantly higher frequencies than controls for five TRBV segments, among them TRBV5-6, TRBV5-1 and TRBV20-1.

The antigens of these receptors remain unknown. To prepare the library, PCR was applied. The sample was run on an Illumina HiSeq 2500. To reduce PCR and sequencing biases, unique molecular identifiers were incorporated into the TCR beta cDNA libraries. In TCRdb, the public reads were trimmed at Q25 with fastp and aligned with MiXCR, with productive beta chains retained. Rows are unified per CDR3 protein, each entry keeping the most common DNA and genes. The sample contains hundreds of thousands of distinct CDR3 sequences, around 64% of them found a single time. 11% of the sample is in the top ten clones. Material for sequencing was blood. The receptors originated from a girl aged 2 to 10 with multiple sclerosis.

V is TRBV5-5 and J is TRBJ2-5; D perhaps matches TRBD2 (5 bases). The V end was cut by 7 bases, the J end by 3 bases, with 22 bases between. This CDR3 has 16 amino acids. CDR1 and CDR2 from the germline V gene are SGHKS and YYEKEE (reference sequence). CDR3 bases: TGTGCCAGCGACCTTGGGCCCGCGGGTTTTGAAGAGACCCAGTACTTC. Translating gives CASDLGPAGFEETQYF.

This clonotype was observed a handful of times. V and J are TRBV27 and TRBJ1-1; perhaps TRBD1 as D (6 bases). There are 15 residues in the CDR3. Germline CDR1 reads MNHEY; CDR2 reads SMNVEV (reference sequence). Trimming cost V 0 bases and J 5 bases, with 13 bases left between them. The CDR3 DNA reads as TGTGCCAGCAGTTTATCGGGGGCTGGTTGGACTGAAGCTTTCTTT. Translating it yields CASSLSGAGWTEAFF.

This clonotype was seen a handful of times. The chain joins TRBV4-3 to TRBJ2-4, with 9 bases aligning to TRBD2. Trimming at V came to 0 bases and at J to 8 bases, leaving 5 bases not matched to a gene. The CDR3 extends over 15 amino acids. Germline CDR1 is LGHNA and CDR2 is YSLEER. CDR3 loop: CASSQEGLAGDIQYF. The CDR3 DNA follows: TGCGCCAGCAGCCAAGAGGGACTAGCAGGAGACATTCAGTACTTC.

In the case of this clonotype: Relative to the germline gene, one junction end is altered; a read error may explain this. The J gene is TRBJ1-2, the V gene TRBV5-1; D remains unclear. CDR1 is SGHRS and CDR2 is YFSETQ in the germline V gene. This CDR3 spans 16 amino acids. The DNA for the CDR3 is TGCGCCAGCAGCTTGGACACTCGAGCCATCAACTATGGCTGCACCTTC. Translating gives CASSLDTRAINYGCTF.

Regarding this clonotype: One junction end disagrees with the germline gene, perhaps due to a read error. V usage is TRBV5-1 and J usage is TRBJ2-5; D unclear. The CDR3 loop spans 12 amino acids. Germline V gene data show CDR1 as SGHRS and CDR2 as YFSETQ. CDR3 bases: TGTGCCAGCAGCGCCGACCAAGAGACCCAGTACTTC. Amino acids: CASSADQETQYF.

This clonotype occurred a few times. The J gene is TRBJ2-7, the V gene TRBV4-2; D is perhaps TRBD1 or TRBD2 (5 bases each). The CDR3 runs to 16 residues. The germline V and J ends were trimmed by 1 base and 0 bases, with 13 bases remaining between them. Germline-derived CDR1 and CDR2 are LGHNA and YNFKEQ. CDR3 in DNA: TGTGCCAGCAGCCAAGGGGGCGGGTCTAGCTCCTACGAGCAGTACTTC. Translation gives CASSQGGGSSSYEQYF.

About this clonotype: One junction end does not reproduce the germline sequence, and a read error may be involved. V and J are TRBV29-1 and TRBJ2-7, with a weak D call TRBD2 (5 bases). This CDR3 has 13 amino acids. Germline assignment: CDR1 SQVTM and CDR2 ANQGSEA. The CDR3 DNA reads TGTAGCGTTGAACCAGTAAGGGTATACGAGCAGTACTTC. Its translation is CSVEPVRVYEQYF.

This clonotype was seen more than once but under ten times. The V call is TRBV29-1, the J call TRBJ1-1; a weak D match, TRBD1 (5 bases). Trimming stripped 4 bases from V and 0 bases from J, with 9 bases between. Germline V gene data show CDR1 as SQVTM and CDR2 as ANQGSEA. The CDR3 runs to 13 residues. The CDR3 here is CSVGSGMNTEAFF. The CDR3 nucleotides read TGCAGCGTTGGTTCAGGGATGAACACTGAAGCTTTCTTT. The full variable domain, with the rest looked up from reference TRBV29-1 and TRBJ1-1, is SAVISQKPSRDICQRGTSLTIQCQVDSQVTMMFWYRQQPGQSLTLIATANQGSEATYESGFVIDKFPISRPNLTFSTLTVSNMSPEDSSIYLCSVGSGMNTEAFFGQGTRLTVV.

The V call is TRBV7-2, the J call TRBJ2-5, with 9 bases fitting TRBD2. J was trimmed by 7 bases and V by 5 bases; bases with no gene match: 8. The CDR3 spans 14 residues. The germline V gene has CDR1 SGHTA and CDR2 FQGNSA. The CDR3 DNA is TGTGCCAGCAGCACGGGACTAGCCATTGGGACCCAGTACTTC. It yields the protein CASSTGLAIGTQYF.

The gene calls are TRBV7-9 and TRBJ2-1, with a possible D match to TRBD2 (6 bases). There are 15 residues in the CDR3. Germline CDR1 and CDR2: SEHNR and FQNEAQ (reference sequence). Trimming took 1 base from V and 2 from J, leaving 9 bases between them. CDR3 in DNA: TGTGCCAGCAGCTTAGTGGCGGGGCCCTACAATGAGCAGTTCTTC. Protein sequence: CASSLVAGPYNEQFF.

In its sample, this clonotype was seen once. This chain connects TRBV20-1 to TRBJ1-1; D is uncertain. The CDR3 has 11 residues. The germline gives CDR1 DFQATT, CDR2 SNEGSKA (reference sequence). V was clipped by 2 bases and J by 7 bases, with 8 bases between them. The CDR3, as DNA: TGCAGTGCTAGACCGGGCCATGAAGCTTTCTTT. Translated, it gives CSARPGHEAFF.

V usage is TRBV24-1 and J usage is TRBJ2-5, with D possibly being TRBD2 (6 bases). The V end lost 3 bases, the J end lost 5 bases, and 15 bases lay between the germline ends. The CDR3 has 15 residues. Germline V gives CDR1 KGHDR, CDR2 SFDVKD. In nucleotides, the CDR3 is TGTGCCACCAGTGATGGGCTTCTAGGAGGGGAGACCCAGTACTTC. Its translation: CATSDGLLGGETQYF.

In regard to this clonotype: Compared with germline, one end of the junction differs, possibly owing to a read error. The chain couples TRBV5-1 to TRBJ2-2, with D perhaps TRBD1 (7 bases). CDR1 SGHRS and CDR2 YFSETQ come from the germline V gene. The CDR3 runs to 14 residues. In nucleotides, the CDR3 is TGCGCCAGCAGCCCAGGGGGGAGCACCGGGGAACTGTTTTTT. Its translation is CASSPGGSTGELFF. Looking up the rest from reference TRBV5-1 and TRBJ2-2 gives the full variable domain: KAGVTQTPRYLIKTRGQQVTLSCSPISGHRSVSWYQQTPGQGLQFLFEYFSETQRNKGNFPGRFSGRQFSNSRSEMNVSTLELGDSALYLCASSPGGSTGELFFGEGSRLTVL.

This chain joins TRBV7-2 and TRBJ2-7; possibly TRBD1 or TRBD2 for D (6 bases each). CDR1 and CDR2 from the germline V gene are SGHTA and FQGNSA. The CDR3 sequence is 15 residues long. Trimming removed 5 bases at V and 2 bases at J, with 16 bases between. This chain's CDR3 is CASSLRPGAPYEQYF. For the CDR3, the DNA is TGTGCCAGCAGCCTTAGGCCGGGGGCGCCCTACGAGCAGTACTTC.

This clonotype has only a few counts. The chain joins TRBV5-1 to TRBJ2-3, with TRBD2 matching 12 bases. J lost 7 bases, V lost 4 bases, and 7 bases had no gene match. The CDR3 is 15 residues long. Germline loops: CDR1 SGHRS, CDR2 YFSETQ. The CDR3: CASSPRLAGAHTQYF. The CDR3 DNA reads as TGCGCCAGCAGCCCCCGACTAGCGGGGGCCCATACGCAGTATTTT. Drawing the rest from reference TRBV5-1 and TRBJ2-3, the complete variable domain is KAGVTQTPRYLIKTRGQQVTLSCSPISGHRSVSWYQQTPGQGLQFLFEYFSETQRNKGNFPGRFSGRQFSNSRSEMNVSTLELGDSALYLCASSPRLAGAHTQYFGPGTRLTVL.

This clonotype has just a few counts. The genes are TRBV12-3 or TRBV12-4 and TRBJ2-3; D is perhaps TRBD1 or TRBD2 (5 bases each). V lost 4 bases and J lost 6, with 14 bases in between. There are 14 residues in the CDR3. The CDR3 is CASSSPRGMDTQYF. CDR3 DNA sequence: TGTGCCAGCAGTTCCCCGAGGGGTATGGATACGCAGTATTTT.

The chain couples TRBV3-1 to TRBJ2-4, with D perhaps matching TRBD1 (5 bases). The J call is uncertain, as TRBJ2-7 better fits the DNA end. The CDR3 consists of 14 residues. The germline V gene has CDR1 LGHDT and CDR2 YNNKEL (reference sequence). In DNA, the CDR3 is TGTGCCAGCAGCCAATTGGGCAGGGATGCCGAGCAGTACTTC. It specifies CASSQLGRDAEQYF.

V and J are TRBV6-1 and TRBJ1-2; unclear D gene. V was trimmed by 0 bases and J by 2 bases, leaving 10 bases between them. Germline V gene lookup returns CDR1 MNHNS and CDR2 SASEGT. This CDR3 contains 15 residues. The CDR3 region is CASSEAQKPNYGYTF. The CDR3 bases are TGTGCCAGCAGTGAAGCGCAAAAACCCAACTATGGCTACACCTTC.

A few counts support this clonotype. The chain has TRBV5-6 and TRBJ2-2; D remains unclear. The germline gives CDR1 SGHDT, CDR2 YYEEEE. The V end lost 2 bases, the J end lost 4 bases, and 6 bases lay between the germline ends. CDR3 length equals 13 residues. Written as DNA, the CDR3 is TGTGCCAGCAGCTTTAGATTCACCGGGGAGCTGTTTTTT. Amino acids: CASSFRFTGELFF.

This chain's CDR3 is CASRALYEQYF. The CDR3, as DNA: TGTGCCAGCAGGGCCCTCTACGAGCAGTACTTC. V and J are TRBV6-5 and TRBJ2-7, with D uncertain. The CDR3 is 11 residues long. V was clipped by 6 bases and J by 3 bases, with 6 bases between them. In germline, CDR1 is MNHEY, CDR2 SVGAGI.

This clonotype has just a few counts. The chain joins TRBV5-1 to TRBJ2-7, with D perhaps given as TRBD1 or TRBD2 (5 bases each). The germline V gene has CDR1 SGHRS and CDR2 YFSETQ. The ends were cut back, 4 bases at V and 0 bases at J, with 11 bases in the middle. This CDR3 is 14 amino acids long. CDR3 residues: CASSPSGASYEQYF. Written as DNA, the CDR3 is TGCGCCAGCAGCCCCTCCGGGGCCTCCTACGAGCAGTACTTC.

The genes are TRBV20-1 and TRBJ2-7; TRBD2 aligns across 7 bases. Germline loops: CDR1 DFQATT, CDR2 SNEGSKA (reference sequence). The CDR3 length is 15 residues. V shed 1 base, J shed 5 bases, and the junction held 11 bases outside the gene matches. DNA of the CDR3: TGCAGTGCTAGAGCCAGTAGGGAGGGTACGGACGAGCAGTACTTC. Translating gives CSARASREGTDEQYF.

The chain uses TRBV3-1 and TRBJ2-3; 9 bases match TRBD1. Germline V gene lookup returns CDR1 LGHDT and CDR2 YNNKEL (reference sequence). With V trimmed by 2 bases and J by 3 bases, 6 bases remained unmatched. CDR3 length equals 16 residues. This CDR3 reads CASSQQGQGLTDTQYF. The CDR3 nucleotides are TGTGCCAGCAGCCAACAGGGACAGGGTTTAACAGATACGCAGTATTTT.

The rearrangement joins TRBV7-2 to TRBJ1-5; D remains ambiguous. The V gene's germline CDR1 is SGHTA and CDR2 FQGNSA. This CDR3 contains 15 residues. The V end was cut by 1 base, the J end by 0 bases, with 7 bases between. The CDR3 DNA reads TGTGCCAGCAGCTTAGGGGAGGTTAGCAATCAGCCCCAGCATTTT. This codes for CASSLGEVSNQPQHF.

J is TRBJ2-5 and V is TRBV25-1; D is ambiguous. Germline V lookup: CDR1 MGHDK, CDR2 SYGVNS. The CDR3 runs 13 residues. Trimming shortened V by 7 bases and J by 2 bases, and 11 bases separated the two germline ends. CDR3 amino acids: CASTSNGQETQYF. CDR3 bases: TGTGCCAGCACCAGCAATGGGCAAGAGACCCAGTACTTC.

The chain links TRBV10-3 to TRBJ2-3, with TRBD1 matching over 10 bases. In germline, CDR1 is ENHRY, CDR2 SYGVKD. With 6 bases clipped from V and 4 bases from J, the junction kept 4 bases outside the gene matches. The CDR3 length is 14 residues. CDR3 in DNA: TGTGCCATCAGGGACAGGGGGGTCCCAGATACGCAGTATTTT. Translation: CAIRDRGVPDTQYF.